This TCR beta chain is from a study of T-cell memory formation after mild COVID-19. Study results and limitations: Researchers report contracting CD4+ clones mostly in CM and EM, with CD8+ clones in EMRA.

Concerning this clonotype: Its antigen is undetermined.

TCRdb fed the 5' RACE reads into MiXCR, producing one record per CDR3 protein. Seen here are approximately 560,000 distinct CDR3 sequences, approximately 15% observed once, and the top ten hold less than 10%. Germline V lookup: CDR1 SEHNR, CDR2 FQNEAQ (reference sequence). With 1 base removed from V and 1 base from J, the gap between germline ends came to 11 bases. CDR3 size: 16 residues. The chain uses TRBV7-9 and TRBJ1-5, with TRBD1 as a possible D gene (6 bases). The sample taken for sequencing was PBMCs or a T cell subset sorted from them (not recorded which). The receptor comes from an adult woman who had mild COVID-19 (a few samples of this study predate the infection). Cell type and time point are not known. The CDR3 protein is CASSLEGTGSNQPQHF. The CDR3 nucleotides read TGTGCCAGCAGCTTAGAAGGCACAGGGAGCAATCAGCCCCAGCATTTT.